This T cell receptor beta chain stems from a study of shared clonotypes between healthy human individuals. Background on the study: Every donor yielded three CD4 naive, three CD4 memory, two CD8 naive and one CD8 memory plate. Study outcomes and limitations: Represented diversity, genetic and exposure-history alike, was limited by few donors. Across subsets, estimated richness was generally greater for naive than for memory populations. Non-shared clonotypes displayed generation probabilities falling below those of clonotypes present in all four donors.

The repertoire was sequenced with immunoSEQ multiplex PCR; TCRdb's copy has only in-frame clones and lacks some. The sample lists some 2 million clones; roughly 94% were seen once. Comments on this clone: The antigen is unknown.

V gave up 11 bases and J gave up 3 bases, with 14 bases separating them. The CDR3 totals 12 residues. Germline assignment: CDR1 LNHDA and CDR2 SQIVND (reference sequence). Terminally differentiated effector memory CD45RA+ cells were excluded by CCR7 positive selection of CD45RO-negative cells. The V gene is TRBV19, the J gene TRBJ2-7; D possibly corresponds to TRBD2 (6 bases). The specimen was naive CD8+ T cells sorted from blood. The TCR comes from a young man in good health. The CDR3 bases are TGTGCCTCGTCGGGGGAAAGCTACGAGCAGTACTTC. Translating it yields CASSGESYEQYF.